The following is a TCR beta chain sequence with its context. Authors' data handling: Estimates of nucleated cell counts were drawn from the amplification of reference gene primers. This table comes from immunoSEQ multiplex PCR, and its TCRdb copy is limited to in-frame clones, with some not included. That table furnishes V, J and clone size, whereas the DNA furnished D and trimming. The sample contains some 190,000 clones, roughly 83% of which appear only once. The data derive from a study of blood T cell repertoires in COVID-19. Cohorts were assigned according to the clinical history that participants reported. The germline gives CDR1 SQVTM, CDR2 ANQGSEA. Deletions cut 2 bases from V and 4 bases from J, with 14 bases between. This CDR3 contains 14 residues.

The sample was PBMCs or T cells enriched from blood (not recorded which). The chain combines TRBV29-1 with TRBJ1-2; D gene ambiguous. This TCR came from a woman younger than 45 who had recovered from COVID-19. CDR3 DNA: TGCAGCGTTGAAAATCTGGGCAAGTCCTATGGCTACACCTTC. It yields the protein CSVENLGKSYGYTF.